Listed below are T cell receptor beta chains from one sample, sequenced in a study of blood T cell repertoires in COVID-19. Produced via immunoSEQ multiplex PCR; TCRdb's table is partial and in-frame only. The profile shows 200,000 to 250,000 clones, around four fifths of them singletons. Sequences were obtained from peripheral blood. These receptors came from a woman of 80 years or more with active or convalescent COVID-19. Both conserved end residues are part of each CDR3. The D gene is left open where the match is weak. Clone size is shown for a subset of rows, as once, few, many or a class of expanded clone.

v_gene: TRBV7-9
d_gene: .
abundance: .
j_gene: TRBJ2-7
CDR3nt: TGTGCCAGCAGCTTAGCGCGATCCTACGAGCAGTACTTC
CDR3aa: CASSLARSYEQYF

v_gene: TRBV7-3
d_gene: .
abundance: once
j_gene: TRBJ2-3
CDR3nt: TGTGCCAGCAGCCCTCCCAAGGGGGATACGCAGTATTTT
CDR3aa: CASSPPKGDTQYF

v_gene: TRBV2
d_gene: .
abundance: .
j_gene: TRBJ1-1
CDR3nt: TGTGCCAGCAGCCCTAATTTTGTAGCTTTCTTT
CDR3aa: CASSPNFVAFF

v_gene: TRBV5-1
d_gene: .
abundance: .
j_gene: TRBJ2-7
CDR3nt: TGCGCCAGCAGCTTGGCCGCAGGGCTCACCTACGAGCAGTACTTC
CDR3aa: CASSLAAGLTYEQYF

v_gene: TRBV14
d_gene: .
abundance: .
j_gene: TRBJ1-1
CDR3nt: TGTGCCAGCAGCCAAGTAGAGCGGGCTGAAGCTTTCTTT
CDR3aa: CASSQVERAEAFF

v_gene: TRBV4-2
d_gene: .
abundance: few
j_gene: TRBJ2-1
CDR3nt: TGTGCCAGCAGCCAAGATGCTCGGGATTTTTACAATGAGCAGTTCTTC
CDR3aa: CASSQDARDFYNEQFF

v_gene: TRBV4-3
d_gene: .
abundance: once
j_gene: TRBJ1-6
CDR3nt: TGCGCCAGCAGCCAAGATCTAGGGAGCTCCTATAATTCACCCCTCCACTTT
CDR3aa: CASSQDLGSSYNSPLHF

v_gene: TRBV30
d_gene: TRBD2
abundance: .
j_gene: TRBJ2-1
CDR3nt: TGTGCCTGGGCTACTAGCGGGATTCGAAATGAGCAGTTCTTC
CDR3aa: CAWATSGIRNEQFF

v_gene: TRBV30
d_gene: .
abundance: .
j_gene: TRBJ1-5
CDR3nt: TGTGCCTGGAAGGGGGGGGGCAATCAGCCCCAGCATTTT
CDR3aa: CAWKGGGNQPQHF

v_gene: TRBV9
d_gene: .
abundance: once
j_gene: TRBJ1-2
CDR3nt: TGTGCCAGCAGCGTCCCAGGGGTGGGCGGGTACACCTTC
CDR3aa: CASSVPGVGGYTF